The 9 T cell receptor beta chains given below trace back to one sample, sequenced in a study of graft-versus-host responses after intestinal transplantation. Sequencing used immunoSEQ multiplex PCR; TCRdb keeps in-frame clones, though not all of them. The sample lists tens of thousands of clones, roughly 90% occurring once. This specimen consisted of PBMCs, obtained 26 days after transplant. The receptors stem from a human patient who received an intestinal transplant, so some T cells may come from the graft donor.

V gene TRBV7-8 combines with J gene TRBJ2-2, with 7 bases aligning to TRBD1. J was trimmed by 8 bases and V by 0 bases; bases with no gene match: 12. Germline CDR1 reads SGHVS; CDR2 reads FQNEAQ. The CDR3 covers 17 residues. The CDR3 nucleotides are TGTGCCAGCAGCTTAGCGGGACAGATCGTTATGGGAGGGGAGCTGTTTTTT. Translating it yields CASSLAGQIVMGGELFF.

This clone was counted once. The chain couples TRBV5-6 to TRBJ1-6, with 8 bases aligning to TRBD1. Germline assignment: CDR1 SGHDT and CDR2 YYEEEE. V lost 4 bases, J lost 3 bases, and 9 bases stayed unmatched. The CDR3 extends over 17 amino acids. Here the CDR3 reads CASSGTGQVFYNSPLHF. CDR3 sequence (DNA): TGTGCCAGCAGCGGTACGGGACAGGTCTTCTATAATTCACCCCTCCACTTT. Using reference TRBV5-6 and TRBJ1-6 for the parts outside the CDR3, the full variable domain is DAGVTQSPTHLIKTRGQQVTLRCSPKSGHDTVSWYQQALGQGPQFIFQYYEEEERQRGNFPDRFSGHQFPNYSSELNVNALLLGDSALYLCASSGTGQVFYNSPLHFGNGTRLTVT.

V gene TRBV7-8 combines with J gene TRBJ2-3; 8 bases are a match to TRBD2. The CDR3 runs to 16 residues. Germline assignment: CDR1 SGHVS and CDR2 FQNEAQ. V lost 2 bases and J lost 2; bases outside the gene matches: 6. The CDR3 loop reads CASSLRRGAITDTQYF. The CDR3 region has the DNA TGTGCCAGCAGCTTACGGCGGGGGGCCATCACAGATACGCAGTATTTT.

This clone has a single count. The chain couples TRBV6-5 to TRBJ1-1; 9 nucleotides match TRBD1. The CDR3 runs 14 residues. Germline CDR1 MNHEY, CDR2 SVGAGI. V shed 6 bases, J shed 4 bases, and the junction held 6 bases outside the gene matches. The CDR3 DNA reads TGTGCCAGCAGGCCGGGACAGGGAGGCACTGAAGCTTTCTTT. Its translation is CASRPGQGGTEAFF.

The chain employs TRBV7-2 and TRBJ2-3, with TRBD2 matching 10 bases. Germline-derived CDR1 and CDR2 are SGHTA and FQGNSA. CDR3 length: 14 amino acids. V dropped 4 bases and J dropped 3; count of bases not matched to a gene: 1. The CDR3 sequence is CASSSAGGTDTQYF. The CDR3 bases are TGTGCCAGCAGCTCAGCGGGGGGGACAGATACGCAGTATTTT.

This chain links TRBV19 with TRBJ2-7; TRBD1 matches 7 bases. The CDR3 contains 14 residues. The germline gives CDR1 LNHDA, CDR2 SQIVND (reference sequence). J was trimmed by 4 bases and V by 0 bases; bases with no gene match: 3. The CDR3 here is CASSIEQGSYEQYV. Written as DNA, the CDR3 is TGTGCCAGTAGTATAGAACAGGGGAGTTACGAGCAGTACGTC.

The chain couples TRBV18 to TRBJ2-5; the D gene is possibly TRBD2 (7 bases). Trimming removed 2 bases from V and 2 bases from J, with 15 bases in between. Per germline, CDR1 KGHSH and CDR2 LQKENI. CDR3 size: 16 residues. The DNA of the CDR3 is TGTGCCAGCTCACCAACCCTAGGGGGGGTTCAAGAGACCCAGTACTTC. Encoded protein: CASSPTLGGVQETQYF.

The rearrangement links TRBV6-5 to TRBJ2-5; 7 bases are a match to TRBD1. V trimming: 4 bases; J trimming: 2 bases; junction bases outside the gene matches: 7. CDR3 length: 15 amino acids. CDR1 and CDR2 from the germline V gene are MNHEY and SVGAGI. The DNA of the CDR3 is TGTGCCAGCAGTTTGACAGGGTGGCCTCAAGAGACCCAGTACTTC. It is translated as CASSLTGWPQETQYF.

The DNA for the CDR3 is TGTGCCACCAGCAGAGATAGGGGGGGGGCGTCCGGCTCCTACGAGCAGTACTTC. It specifies CATSRDRGGASGSYEQYF. The rearrangement joins TRBV15 to TRBJ2-7; tentatively, D is TRBD2 (7 bases). The CDR3 contains 18 residues. Germline lookup yields CDR1 LNHNV and CDR2 YYDKDF (reference sequence). Trimming removed 0 bases at V and 0 bases at J, with 18 bases between.